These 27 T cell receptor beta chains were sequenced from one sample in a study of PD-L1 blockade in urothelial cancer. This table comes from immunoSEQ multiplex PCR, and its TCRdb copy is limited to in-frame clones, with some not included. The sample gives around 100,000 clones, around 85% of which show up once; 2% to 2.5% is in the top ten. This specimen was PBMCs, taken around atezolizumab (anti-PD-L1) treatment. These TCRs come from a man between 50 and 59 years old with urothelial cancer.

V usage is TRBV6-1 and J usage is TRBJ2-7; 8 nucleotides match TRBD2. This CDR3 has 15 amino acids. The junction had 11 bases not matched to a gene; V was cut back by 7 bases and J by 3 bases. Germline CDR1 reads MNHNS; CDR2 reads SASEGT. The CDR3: CASTRGGVGSYEQYF. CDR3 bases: TGTGCCAGCACCCGGGGGGGGGTTGGAAGCTACGAGCAGTACTTC.

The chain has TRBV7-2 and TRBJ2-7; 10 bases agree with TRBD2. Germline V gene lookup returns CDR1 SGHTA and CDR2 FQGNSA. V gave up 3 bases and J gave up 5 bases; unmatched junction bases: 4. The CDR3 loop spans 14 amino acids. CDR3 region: CASSLVSGRDEQYF. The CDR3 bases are TGTGCCAGCAGCTTGGTCAGCGGGAGGGACGAGCAGTACTTC. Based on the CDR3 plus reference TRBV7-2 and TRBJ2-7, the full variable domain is GAGVSQSPSNKVTEKGKDVELRCDPISGHTALYWYRQSLGQGLEFLIYFQGNSAPDKSGLPSDRFSAERTGGSVSTLTIQRTQQEDSAVYLCASSLVSGRDEQYFGPGTRLTVT.

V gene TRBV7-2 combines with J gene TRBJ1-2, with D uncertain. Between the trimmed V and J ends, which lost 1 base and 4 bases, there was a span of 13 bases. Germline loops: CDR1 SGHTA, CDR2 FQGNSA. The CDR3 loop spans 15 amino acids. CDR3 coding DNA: TGTGCCAGCAGCTTAGGAGGGCCCCACGGCTATGGCTACACCTTC. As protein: CASSLGGPHGYGYTF.

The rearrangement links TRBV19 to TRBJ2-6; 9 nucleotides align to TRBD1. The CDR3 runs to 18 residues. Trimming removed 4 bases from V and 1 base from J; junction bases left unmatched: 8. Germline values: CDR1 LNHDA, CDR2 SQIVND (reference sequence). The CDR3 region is CASSRRTGTGSGANVLTF. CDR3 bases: TGTGCCAGTAGTAGACGAACCGGGACAGGGTCTGGGGCCAACGTCCTGACTTTC.

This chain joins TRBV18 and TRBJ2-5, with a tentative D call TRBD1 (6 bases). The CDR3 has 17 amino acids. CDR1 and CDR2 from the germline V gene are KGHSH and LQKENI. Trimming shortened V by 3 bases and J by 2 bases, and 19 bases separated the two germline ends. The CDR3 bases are TGTGCCAGCTCACCGTTGGCAGGGGCTAAGCAACAAGAGACCCAGTACTTC. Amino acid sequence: CASSPLAGAKQQETQYF.

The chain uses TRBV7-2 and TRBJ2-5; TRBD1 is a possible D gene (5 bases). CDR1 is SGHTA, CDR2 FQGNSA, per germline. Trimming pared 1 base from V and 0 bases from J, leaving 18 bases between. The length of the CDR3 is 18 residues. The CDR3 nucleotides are TGTGCCAGCAGCTTAGGAAAGGGGCGAGCCCCGTACCAAGAGACCCAGTACTTC. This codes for CASSLGKGRAPYQETQYF.

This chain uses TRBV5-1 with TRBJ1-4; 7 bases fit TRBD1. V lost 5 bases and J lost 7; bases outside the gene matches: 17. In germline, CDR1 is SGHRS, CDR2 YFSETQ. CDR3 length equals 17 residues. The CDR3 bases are TGCGCCAGCAGTCCGGACGGACAGGCCGTATCGATTGAAAAACTGTTTTTT. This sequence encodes CASSPDGQAVSIEKLFF.

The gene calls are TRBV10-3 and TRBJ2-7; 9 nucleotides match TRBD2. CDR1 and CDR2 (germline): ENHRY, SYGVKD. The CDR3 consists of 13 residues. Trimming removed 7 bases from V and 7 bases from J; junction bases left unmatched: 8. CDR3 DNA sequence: TGTGCCATCACTGGACTAGCGTCCGAGGAGCAGTACTTC. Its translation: CAITGLASEEQYF.

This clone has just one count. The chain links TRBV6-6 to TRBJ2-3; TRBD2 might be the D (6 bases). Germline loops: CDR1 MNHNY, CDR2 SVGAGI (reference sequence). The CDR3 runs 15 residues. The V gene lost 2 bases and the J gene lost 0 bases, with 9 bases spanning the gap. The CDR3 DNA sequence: TGTGCCAGCAGTTACCTAGCGCTAAGCACAGATACGCAGTATTTT. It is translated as CASSYLALSTDTQYF.

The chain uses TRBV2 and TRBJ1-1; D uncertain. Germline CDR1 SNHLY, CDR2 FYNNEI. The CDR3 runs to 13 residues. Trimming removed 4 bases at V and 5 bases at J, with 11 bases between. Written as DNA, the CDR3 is TGTGCCAGCAGTGCCGAGGTTCGGACTGAAGCTTTCTTT. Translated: CASSAEVRTEAFF.

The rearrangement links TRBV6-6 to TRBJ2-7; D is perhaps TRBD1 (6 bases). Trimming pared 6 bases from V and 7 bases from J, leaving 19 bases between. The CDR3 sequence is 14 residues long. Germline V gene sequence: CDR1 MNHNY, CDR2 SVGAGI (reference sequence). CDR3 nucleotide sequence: TGTGCCAGCAGCTCGGACAGCTCTCCGTGGGAGCAGTACTTC. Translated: CASSSDSSPWEQYF.

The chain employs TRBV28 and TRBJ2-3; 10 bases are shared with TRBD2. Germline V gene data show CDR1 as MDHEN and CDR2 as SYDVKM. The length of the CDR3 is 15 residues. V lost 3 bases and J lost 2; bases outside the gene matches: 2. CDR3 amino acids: CASSLSGRATDTQYF. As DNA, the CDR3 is TGTGCCAGCAGTTTGAGCGGGAGGGCCACAGATACGCAGTATTTT.

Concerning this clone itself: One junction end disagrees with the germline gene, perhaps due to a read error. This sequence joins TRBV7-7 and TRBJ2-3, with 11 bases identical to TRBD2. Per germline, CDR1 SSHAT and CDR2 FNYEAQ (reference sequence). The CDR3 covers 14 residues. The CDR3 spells CASSATSGSYTQYF. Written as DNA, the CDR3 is TGTGCTAGCAGCGCTACTAGCGGGAGCTATACGCAGTATTTT.

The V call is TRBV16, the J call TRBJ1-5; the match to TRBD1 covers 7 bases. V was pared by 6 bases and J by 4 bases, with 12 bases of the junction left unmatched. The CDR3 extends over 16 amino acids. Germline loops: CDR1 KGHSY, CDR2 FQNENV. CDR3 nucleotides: TGTGCCAGCAGTCTCAATCCGGGACAGAGTAATCAGCCCCAGCATTTT. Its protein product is CASSLNPGQSNQPQHF. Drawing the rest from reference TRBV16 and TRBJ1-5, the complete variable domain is GEEVAQTPKHLVRGEGQKAKLYCAPIKGHSYVFWYQQVLKNEFKFLISFQNENVFDETGMPKERFSAKCLPNSPCSLEIQATKLEDSAVYFCASSLNPGQSNQPQHFGDGTRLSIL.

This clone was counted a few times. CDR3 bases: TGTGCCAGCAGCCACCCGAGGACAGGGGGGGCAGATACGCAGTATTTT. Its translation: CASSHPRTGGADTQYF. The chain has TRBV7-6 and TRBJ2-3; TRBD1 matches at 10 bases. Germline V gene data show CDR1 as SGHVS and CDR2 as FNYEAQ. With V trimmed by 5 bases and J by 4 bases, 9 bases remained unmatched. The CDR3 contains 16 residues.

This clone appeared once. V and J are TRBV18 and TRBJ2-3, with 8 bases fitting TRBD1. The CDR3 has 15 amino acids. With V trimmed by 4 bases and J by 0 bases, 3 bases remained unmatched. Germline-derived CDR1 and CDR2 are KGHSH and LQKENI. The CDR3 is CASSRGTGSTDTQYF. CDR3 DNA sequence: TGTGCCAGCTCACGTGGGACAGGCAGCACAGATACGCAGTATTTT.

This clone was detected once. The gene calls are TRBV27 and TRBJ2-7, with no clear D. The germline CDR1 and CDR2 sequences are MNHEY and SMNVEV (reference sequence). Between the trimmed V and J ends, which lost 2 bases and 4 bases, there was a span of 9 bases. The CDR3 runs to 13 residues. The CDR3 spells CASSLLPTYEQYF. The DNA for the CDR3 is TGTGCCAGCAGTTTACTCCCAACATACGAGCAGTACTTC.

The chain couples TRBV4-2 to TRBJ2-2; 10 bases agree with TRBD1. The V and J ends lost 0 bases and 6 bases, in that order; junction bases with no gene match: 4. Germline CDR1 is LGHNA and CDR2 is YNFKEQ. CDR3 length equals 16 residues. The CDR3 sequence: CASSQDPGQGSGELFF. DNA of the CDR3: TGTGCCAGCAGCCAAGACCCGGGACAGGGGTCCGGGGAGCTGTTTTTT.

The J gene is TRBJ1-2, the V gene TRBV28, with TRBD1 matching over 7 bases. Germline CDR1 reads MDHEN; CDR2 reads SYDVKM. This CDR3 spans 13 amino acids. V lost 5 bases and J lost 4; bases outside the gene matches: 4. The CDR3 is CASSNSGGYGYTF. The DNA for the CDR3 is TGTGCCAGCAGTAACTCAGGGGGCTATGGCTACACCTTC.

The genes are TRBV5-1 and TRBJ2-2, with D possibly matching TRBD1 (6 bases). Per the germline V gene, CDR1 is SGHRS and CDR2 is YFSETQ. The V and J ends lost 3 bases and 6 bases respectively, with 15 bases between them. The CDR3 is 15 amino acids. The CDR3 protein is CASSSIGGEPGELFF. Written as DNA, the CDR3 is TGCGCCAGCAGCTCCATAGGGGGTGAACCCGGGGAGCTGTTTTTT.

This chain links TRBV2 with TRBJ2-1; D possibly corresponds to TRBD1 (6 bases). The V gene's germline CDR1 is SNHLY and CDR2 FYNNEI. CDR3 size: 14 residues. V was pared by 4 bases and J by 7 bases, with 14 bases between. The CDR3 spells CASSARAGENEQFF. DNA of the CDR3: TGTGCCAGCAGTGCCCGTGCAGGGGAGAATGAGCAGTTCTTC.

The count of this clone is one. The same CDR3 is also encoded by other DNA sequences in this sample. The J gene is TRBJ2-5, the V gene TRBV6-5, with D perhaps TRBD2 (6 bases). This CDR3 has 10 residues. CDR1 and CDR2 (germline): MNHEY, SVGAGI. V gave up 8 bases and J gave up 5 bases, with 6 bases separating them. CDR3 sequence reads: CASGRETQYF. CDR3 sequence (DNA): TGTGCCAGCGGGAGGGAGACCCAGTACTTC.

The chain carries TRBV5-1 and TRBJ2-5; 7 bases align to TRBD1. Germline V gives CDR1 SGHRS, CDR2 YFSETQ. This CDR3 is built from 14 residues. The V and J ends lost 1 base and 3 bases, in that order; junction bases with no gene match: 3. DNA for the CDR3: TGCGCCAGCAGCTTGCCAGGGGGAAAAGAGACCCAGTACTTC. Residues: CASSLPGGKETQYF.

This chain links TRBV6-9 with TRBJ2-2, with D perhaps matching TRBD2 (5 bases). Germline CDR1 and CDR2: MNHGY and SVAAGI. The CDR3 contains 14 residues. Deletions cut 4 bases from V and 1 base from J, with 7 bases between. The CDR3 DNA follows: TGTGCCAGCAGTTCTGAGGGGAACACCGGGGAGCTGTTTTTT. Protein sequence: CASSSEGNTGELFF.

The CDR3 spells CASLLDKRFGNTIYF. Here the CDR3 DNA reads TGTGCCAGCTTACTCGACAAGAGATTTGGAAACACCATATATTTT. This rearrangement joins TRBV18 to TRBJ1-3; D unresolved. Germline V gives CDR1 KGHSH, CDR2 LQKENI. CDR3 size: 15 residues. Between the trimmed V and J ends, which lost 7 bases and 3 bases, there was a span of 16 bases.

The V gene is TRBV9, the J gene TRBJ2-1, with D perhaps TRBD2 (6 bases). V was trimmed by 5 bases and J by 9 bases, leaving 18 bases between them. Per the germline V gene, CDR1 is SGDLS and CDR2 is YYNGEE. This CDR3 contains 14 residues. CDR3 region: CASRADLANGEQFF. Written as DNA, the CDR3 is TGTGCCAGCAGAGCCGATCTAGCGAACGGTGAGCAGTTCTTC.

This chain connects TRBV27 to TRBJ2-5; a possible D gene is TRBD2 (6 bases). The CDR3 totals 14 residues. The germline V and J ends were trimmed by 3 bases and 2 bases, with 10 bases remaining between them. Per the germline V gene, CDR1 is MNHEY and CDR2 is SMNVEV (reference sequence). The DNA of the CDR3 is TGTGCCAGCAGTTTCTTGGGGGGACAAGAGACCCAGTACTTC. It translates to CASSFLGGQETQYF.